This TCR beta chain stems from a study of blood T cell repertoires in COVID-19 (dated by TCRdb to 2018 to 2020). Notes on the research overall: The collaborator samples originated in the United States, Italy and Spain and spanned the acute and convalescent phases of COVID-19. The prospective study material was composed of cDNA or gDNA derived from T cells, B-cell-depleted T cells, or PBMCs. Deeply sampled blood TCRbeta repertoires from subjects exposed to, actively infected with, or recovered from COVID-19 were included in the dataset. A freely available public database, intended as a resource for researchers studying the immune response to SARS-CoV-2, is where the repertoires were released. The samples were drawn from two sources: the first 160 participants of the ongoing ImmuneRACE study, and fewer than 1,500 subjects contributed by 6 global collaborators. The sample metadata nearly always contained a de-identified subject ID, COVID-19 status, age in years and sex. HLA class I and class II types, where available, came from metadata supplied by the sample provider rather than from assay-based typing.

General conclusions and limits of the study: The amount of clinical and demographic metadata varied by source and participant and was provided uncurated.

This clone was picked up one time. This clone's antigen is unknown. No base-level quality is on record; no much larger clone is a single base apart. TCRbeta CDR3 regions were amplified from genomic DNA by means of the immunoSEQ Assay, a bias-controlled multiplex PCR. In the source study's methods: The number of nucleated cells in each sample was estimated by amplification of reference gene primers within the assay. Sequence reads were collapsed and filtered to measure the absolute abundance of every unique TCRbeta CDR3 rearrangement. For each sample, productive Simpson clonality was calculated by taking the square root of Simpson's diversity index across productive rearrangements. TCRdb holds this immuneACCESS table with in-frame rearrangements only. Some clones are missing; in checked studies, unresolved V genes explain under half, and the rest has no known cause. The V and J calls and the clone size are those of that table, but D and trimming were determined from the DNA. Recorded for this sample are approximately 190,000 clones; under 90% of them occurred a single time. Of the sample, roughly an eighth is held by the ten largest clones.

Each collaborating institution followed its own protocols to collect whole blood in K2EDTA tubes. Collaborator samples were shipped for TCRbeta analysis as frozen whole blood, isolated PBMCs, or DNA extracted from either sample type. Sequenced input: peripheral blood. The clonotype originates from a man under 40 with active or convalescent COVID-19.

This receptor has the CDR3 CATSTGSGNTIYF. The nucleotide sequence reads as follows: TGTGCCACGAGTACGGGATCTGGAAACACCATATATTTT. The V and J segments used are TRBV25-1 and TRBJ1-3; the D gene assignment is ambiguous. From the cysteine through the phenylalanine, the CDR3 covers 13 amino acids. Only the CDR3 DNA is retained, 39 bases long and in frame from the first base. The germline V gene gives CDR1 as MGHDK and CDR2 as SYGVNS. V sheds 10 bases and J sheds 1 base, leaving 11 bases between their ends.